The 27 T cell receptor beta chains below were found in one sample sequenced in a study of T cells in Graves' hyperthyroidism and ophthalmopathy. The source material, RNA transcripts, was used to amplify TCR beta CDR3 regions. Primed by the HTBI set, a first-round RT-PCR was run on the TCR CDR3. TCRdb re-analysed the multiplex PCR reads in MiXCR, keeping a single row per CDR3 protein. Here the sample spans around 290,000 distinct CDR3 sequences, around 15% being singletons. The material sequenced was blood. The receptor source for this set is a woman aged 60 to 75 with Graves' ophthalmopathy.

As regards this clonotype: One end of the junction is discordant with germline, which a read error may explain. J is TRBJ1-5 and V is TRBV5-1; D is possibly TRBD1 (5 bases). Germline V gene sequence: CDR1 SGHRS, CDR2 YFSETQ. The CDR3 consists of 13 residues. The CDR3 DNA sequence: TGTGCCAGCAGCTTGGGGGGTACTGAGCCCCAGCATTTT. This sequence encodes CASSLGGTEPQHF.

On this clonotype: Given a much more abundant clone one base away, this may be a read error. The V call is TRBV20-1, the J call TRBJ1-5; tentative D call: TRBD1 (6 bases). The V end lost 2 bases, the J end lost 4 bases, and 15 bases lay between the germline ends. The CDR3 runs 15 residues. Germline V lookup: CDR1 DFQATT, CDR2 SNEGSKA (reference sequence). The CDR3 here is CSARRPGHPNQPQHF. As DNA, the CDR3 is TGCAGTGCTAGACGACCGGGACACCCAAATCAGCCCCAGCATTTT.

This clonotype was seen many times. The J gene is TRBJ1-5, the V gene TRBV19, with D perhaps matching TRBD1 (5 bases). Germline CDR1 is LNHDA and CDR2 is SQIVND (reference sequence). V dropped 1 base and J dropped 4 bases, with 14 bases sitting between them. There are 16 residues in the CDR3. The CDR3 coding sequence is TGTGCCAGTAGTATAGGCGCGGGGCGGGCAAATCAGCCCCAGCATTTT. The encoded protein is CASSIGAGRANQPQHF.

This sequence joins TRBV11-2 and TRBJ1-2, with D perhaps TRBD1 (5 bases). The CDR3 spans 15 residues. Germline CDR1 SGHAT, CDR2 FQNNGV. Trimming pared 5 bases from V and 2 bases from J, leaving 15 bases between. The CDR3 coding sequence is TGTGCCAGCAGCCCTTACCAAGACAGCAACTATGGCTACACCTTC. This encodes CASSPYQDSNYGYTF.

Details on this clonotype: A much bigger clone sits one base away, suggesting this may be a read error. This sequence joins TRBV7-2 and TRBJ2-7, with D unresolved. Trimming shortened V by 8 bases and J by 2 bases, and 13 bases separated the two germline ends. The germline V gene has CDR1 SGHTA and CDR2 FQGNSA. The CDR3 has 13 residues. CDR3 amino acids: CASAPRFAYEQYF. CDR3 in DNA: TGTGCCAGCGCCCCGCGGTTTGCCTACGAGCAGTACTTC.

This clonotype was counted many times. The genes are TRBV9 and TRBJ1-1; D is perhaps TRBD1 (6 bases). Trimming removed 0 bases from V and 7 bases from J, with 10 bases in between. Germline V CDR1 and CDR2: SGDLS, YYNGEE. The CDR3 spans 13 residues. The CDR3 is CASSVGGLGEAFF. The DNA for the CDR3 is TGTGCCAGCAGCGTAGGGGGGCTGGGTGAAGCTTTCTTT.

This clonotype showed up just a few times. The rearrangement links TRBV27 to TRBJ2-4; D is ambiguous. The CDR3 is 17 amino acids. The V end was cut by 3 bases, the J end by 0 bases, with 15 bases between. From germline, CDR1 is MNHEY and CDR2 SMNVEV (reference sequence). CDR3 loop: CASSFFVSPLAKNIQYF. The CDR3 region has the DNA TGTGCCAGCAGTTTCTTTGTATCACCCCTAGCCAAAAACATTCAGTACTTC.

The table lists this clonotype with many counts. The genes are TRBV7-2 and TRBJ2-6; D remains unclear. This CDR3 region has 15 residues. Germline V gives CDR1 SGHTA, CDR2 FQGNSA. V dropped 1 base and J dropped 4 bases, with 8 bases sitting between them. The CDR3 region is CASSLDLPGANVLTF. The CDR3 bases are TGTGCCAGCAGCTTAGACCTCCCCGGGGCCAACGTCCTGACTTTC.

This clonotype has just a few counts. V gene TRBV4-3 combines with J gene TRBJ2-7; D is possibly TRBD1 or TRBD2 (5 bases each). Trimming removed 0 bases from V and 3 bases from J, with 12 bases in between. The length of the CDR3 is 15 residues. Germline CDR1 is LGHNA and CDR2 is YSLEER. The CDR3 region is CASSQDRGHLYEQYF. CDR3 coding DNA: TGCGCCAGCAGCCAAGATCGGGGCCACCTCTACGAGCAGTACTTC.

This clonotype was seen ten or more times. The V call is TRBV5-1, the J call TRBJ2-7, with D uncertain. Germline V lookup: CDR1 SGHRS, CDR2 YFSETQ. V was pared by 2 bases and J by 6 bases, with 12 bases between. The CDR3 length is 13 residues. CDR3 loop: CASSFAWGSEQYF. Here the CDR3 DNA reads TGCGCCAGCAGCTTTGCGTGGGGATCCGAGCAGTACTTC.

The CDR3 DNA reads as TGTGCCAGCAGCCAGACTTCGGGACAGTGGTCCTACAATGAGCAGTTCTTC. This translates into CASSQTSGQWSYNEQFF. This chain joins TRBV4-2 and TRBJ2-1; 7 nucleotides agree with TRBD1. V was pared by 3 bases and J by 1 base, with 9 bases of the junction left unmatched. Germline values: CDR1 LGHNA, CDR2 YNFKEQ. The CDR3 consists of 17 residues.

A remark on this clonotype: A much bigger clone sits one base away, suggesting this may be a read error. The V gene is TRBV11-2, the J gene TRBJ2-2; D remains unclear. The germline V gene has CDR1 SGHAT and CDR2 FQNNGV. This CDR3 comprises 14 residues. The CDR3 reads CAGSANEMTGELFF. The CDR3 DNA reads TGTGCCGGCAGCGCTAATGAAATGACCGGGGAGCTGTTTTTT.

CDR3 sequence (DNA): TGTGCCAGCAGCCAAGATCCCGCCGGAACCCCACCCTACGAGCAGTACTTC. Residues: CASSQDPAGTPPYEQYF. J is TRBJ2-7 and V is TRBV4-2; D ambiguous. Trimming cost V 0 bases and J 2 bases, with 17 bases left between them. Germline CDR1 reads LGHNA; CDR2 reads YNFKEQ. This CDR3 has 17 residues.

This clonotype was seen more than once but under ten times. The genes are TRBV19 and TRBJ1-3; D is undetermined. CDR1 LNHDA and CDR2 SQIVND come from the germline V gene (reference sequence). The CDR3 contains 16 residues. The V end lost 5 bases, the J end lost 1 base, and 15 bases lay between the germline ends. Here the CDR3 reads CASSPRGTRSGNTIYF. Written as DNA, the CDR3 is TGTGCCAGTAGTCCCCGTGGCACACGATCTGGAAACACCATATATTTT.

The chain uses TRBV5-5 and TRBJ1-5, with no clear D. V was pared by 1 base and J by 7 bases, with 9 bases between. CDR1 is SGHKS, CDR2 YYEKEE, per germline (reference sequence). The CDR3 loop spans 13 amino acids. The chain's CDR3 is CASSLSMGQPQHF. CDR3 nucleotides: TGTGCCAGCAGCTTGAGTATGGGGCAGCCCCAGCATTTT.

In its sample, this clonotype was seen many times. V usage is TRBV2 and J usage is TRBJ1-5; 9 bases line up with TRBD1. The germline V gene encodes CDR1 SNHLY and CDR2 FYNNEI. The CDR3 sequence is 15 residues long. The junction had 5 bases not matched to a gene; V was cut back by 4 bases and J by 4 bases. The CDR3 DNA sequence: TGTGCCAGCAGTGGTGTGGGACAGGGTAATCAGCCCCAGCATTTT. Its protein is CASSGVGQGNQPQHF.

This clonotype appeared many times. The chain uses TRBV6-2 or TRBV6-3 and TRBJ1-1; 8 bases are shared with TRBD1. The CDR3 is 11 amino acids. After removal of 8 bases from V and 9 bases from J, the junction contained 5 bases not matched to a gene. Germline V gives CDR1 MNHEY, CDR2 SVGEGT. The CDR3 region is CASRTGPQAFF. CDR3 DNA sequence: TGTGCCAGCCGGACAGGGCCACAAGCTTTCTTT.

The sample holds a few counts of this clonotype. The V call is TRBV27, the J call TRBJ1-3; 7 nucleotides line up with TRBD1. Germline assignment: CDR1 MNHEY and CDR2 SMNVEV (reference sequence). This CDR3 region has 15 residues. With V trimmed by 5 bases and J by 4 bases, 8 bases remained unmatched. The CDR3 DNA follows: TGTGCCAGCAGTCCGCAGACAGGGCCCGGAAACACCATATATTTT. Translating it yields CASSPQTGPGNTIYF.

V usage is TRBV19 and J usage is TRBJ1-5; TRBD1 aligns across 7 bases. Germline V gene lookup returns CDR1 LNHDA and CDR2 SQIVND (reference sequence). The CDR3 has 13 residues. Unmatched junction bases numbered 7, after V lost 8 bases and J lost 6 bases. The CDR3 DNA is TGTGCCAGTTACAGGGGCGAGGGTCAGCCCCAGCATTTT. Protein product: CASYRGEGQPQHF.

The chain has TRBV6-5 and TRBJ2-2; D perhaps matches TRBD2 (5 bases). The CDR3 consists of 15 residues. Germline-derived CDR1 and CDR2 are MNHEY and SVGAGI. The V end lost 0 bases, the J end lost 4 bases, and 9 bases lay between the germline ends. CDR3 residues: CASSYSRVPTGELFF. DNA for the CDR3: TGTGCCAGCAGTTACTCGAGGGTCCCCACCGGGGAGCTGTTTTTT.

This clonotype showed up many times. The V call is TRBV18, the J call TRBJ1-1, with TRBD1 identical over 7 bases. CDR1 is KGHSH and CDR2 is LQKENI in the germline V gene. The CDR3 is 14 residues long. The V segment lost 3 bases and the J segment 0 bases; nucleotides outside the gene matches: 1. CDR3 loop: CASSPGQMNTEAFF. The CDR3 DNA reads TGTGCCAGCTCACCGGGACAGATGAACACTGAAGCTTTCTTT.

The chain couples TRBV5-1 to TRBJ2-5; TRBD2 might be the D (6 bases). V was trimmed by 5 bases and J by 1 base, leaving 12 bases between them. Germline CDR1 reads SGHRS; CDR2 reads YFSETQ. The CDR3 sequence is 14 residues long. CDR3 nucleotides: TGCGCCAGCAGGCGGGGCGTGTCCCAAGAGACCCAGTACTTC. This sequence encodes CASRRGVSQETQYF.

This clonotype was picked up many times. CDR3 in amino acids: CASSVLIGGTGDEAFF. CDR3 nucleotide sequence: TGTGCCAGCAGTGTCCTTATTGGGGGGACAGGGGATGAAGCTTTCTTT. The chain carries TRBV6-1 and TRBJ1-1; 10 bases match TRBD1. The CDR3 has 16 residues. The germline CDR1 and CDR2 sequences are MNHNS and SASEGT. The ends lost 4 bases at V and 7 bases at J; junction bases unmatched: 12.

Ten or more counts support this clonotype. This chain links TRBV6-1 with TRBJ2-5, with D tentatively TRBD1 or TRBD2 (5 bases each). Germline V gene data show CDR1 as MNHNS and CDR2 as SASEGT. Trimming removed 11 bases at V and 4 bases at J, with 20 bases between. The CDR3 loop spans 14 amino acids. The CDR3 sequence is CACVVVDGAETQYF. CDR3 sequence (DNA): TGTGCCTGCGTGGTAGTCGACGGGGCAGAGACCCAGTACTTC.

This clonotype was seen a few times. This chain links TRBV4-3 with TRBJ1-2; D gene uncertain. Per the germline V gene, CDR1 is LGHNA and CDR2 is YSLEER. Between the trimmed V and J ends, which lost 0 bases and 0 bases, there was a span of 8 bases. This CDR3 has 15 residues. This CDR3 reads CASSQDTGSNYGYTF. The CDR3 region has the DNA TGCGCCAGCAGCCAAGACACGGGATCTAACTATGGCTACACCTTC.

This clonotype was seen a handful of times. V gene TRBV7-2 combines with J gene TRBJ2-3, with no clear D. The CDR3 consists of 14 residues. The V end lost 7 bases, the J end lost 5 bases, and 16 bases lay between the germline ends. Germline V lookup: CDR1 SGHTA, CDR2 FQGNSA. Here the CDR3 reads CASMRSTSEDTQYF. In DNA form, the CDR3 reads TGTGCCAGCATGCGCTCGACCAGTGAAGATACGCAGTATTTT.

The table lists this clonotype with many counts. V and J are TRBV10-3 and TRBJ1-5; 8 nucleotides line up with TRBD1. CDR3 length: 13 amino acids. The germline gives CDR1 ENHRY, CDR2 SYGVKD. The trim removed 6 bases at V and 7 bases at J, leaving 5 bases unmatched. For the CDR3, the DNA is TGTGCCATCAGCGGACAGGGCGAGCAGCCCCAGCATTTT. Translated, it gives CAISGQGEQPQHF.